This passage covers 29 T cell receptor beta chains from one sample sequenced in a study of human T cells and chemical hapten exposure. Each CDR3 protein gets one entry after TCRdb re-called the RACE reads with MiXCR. The sample lists 75,000 to 95,000 distinct CDR3 sequences, approximately 10% occurring once. The time point is: patch test 1, 2 weeks after DPC sensitization. Treatment noted: therapeutic diphenylcyclopropenone sensitization with weekly scalp DPC. The sequencing used whole blood, collected in connection with sensitization to the hapten diphenylcyclopropenone (DPC). Every receptor here comes from a woman in her fifties or sixties with alopecia areata. Some clones in this sample may be carry-over from other donors' samples.

This clonotype was counted a few times. The chain combines TRBV27 with TRBJ2-1, with 9 positions matching TRBD2. With 6 bases clipped from V and 4 bases from J, the junction kept 4 bases outside the gene matches. CDR3 length: 14 amino acids. CDR1 and CDR2 from the germline V gene are MNHEY and SMNVEV (reference sequence). Written as DNA, the CDR3 is TGTGCCAGCAGGGTAGCGGGGGAGTACAATGAGCAGTTCTTC. As protein: CASRVAGEYNEQFF.

The V call is TRBV30, the J call TRBJ1-3, with no clear D. This CDR3 comprises 14 residues. Germline V gene lookup returns CDR1 GTSNPN and CDR2 SVGIG (reference sequence). Between the trimmed V and J ends, which lost 0 bases and 0 bases, there was a span of 6 bases. The CDR3 loop reads CAWSVRISGNTIYF. The CDR3 DNA reads as TGTGCCTGGAGTGTACGGATCTCTGGAAACACCATATATTTT.

This clonotype was seen more than once but under ten times. The chain combines TRBV3-1 with TRBJ1-2; TRBD1 is a possible D gene (5 bases). CDR1 LGHDT and CDR2 YNNKEL come from the germline V gene (reference sequence). The CDR3 extends over 14 amino acids. V lost 4 bases, J lost 8 bases, and 17 bases lay in between. In DNA form, the CDR3 reads TGTGCCAGCAGCCCGCGGGACGGGGATATGGGCTACACCTTC. Translating it yields CASSPRDGDMGYTF.

This clonotype was detected ten times or more. The V gene is TRBV18, the J gene TRBJ1-1; no clear D gene. V was clipped by 3 bases and J by 4 bases, with 12 bases between them. Looked up from germline, CDR1 is KGHSH and CDR2 is LQKENI. CDR3 length: 14 residues. CDR3 protein: CASSPDQGGTEAFF. CDR3 in DNA: TGTGCCAGCTCACCGGACCAAGGCGGCACTGAAGCTTTCTTT.

This clonotype came up many times. The rearrangement joins TRBV29-1 to TRBJ1-2; perhaps TRBD1 as D (5 bases). This CDR3 is 15 amino acids long. Germline V gene lookup returns CDR1 SQVTM and CDR2 ANQGSEA. Trimming shortened V by 7 bases and J by 2 bases, and 20 bases separated the two germline ends. The CDR3 region has the DNA TGCAGCGGCCCCCCCAGGGCGGACCGGAACTATGGCTACACCTTC. Its translation: CSGPPRADRNYGYTF. Full variable domain (outside the CDR3, taken from reference TRBV29-1 and TRBJ1-2): SAVISQKPSRDICQRGTSLTIQCQVDSQVTMMFWYRQQPGQSLTLIATANQGSEATYESGFVIDKFPISRPNLTFSTLTVSNMSPEDSSIYLCSGPPRADRNYGYTFGSGTRLTVV.

This clonotype was recorded at least ten times. This sequence joins TRBV5-1 and TRBJ2-5, with 9 positions matching TRBD1. Germline CDR1 reads SGHRS; CDR2 reads YFSETQ. With V trimmed by 3 bases and J by 2 bases, 5 bases remained unmatched. This CDR3 has 15 amino acids. CDR3 nucleotides: TGCGCCAGCAGCTGGGGACAGGGACCTCAAGAGACCCAGTACTTC. Protein: CASSWGQGPQETQYF.

This clonotype was seen only a few times. The J gene is TRBJ2-1, the V gene TRBV6-1; D not certain. Germline CDR1 and CDR2: MNHNS and SASEGT. V dropped 2 bases and J dropped 10 bases, with 12 bases sitting between them. CDR3 length equals 13 residues. In DNA form, the CDR3 reads TGTGCCAGCAGTGAAATAGTAGCATGGGAGCAGTTCTTC. It specifies CASSEIVAWEQFF.

At least ten counts were recorded for this clonotype. This rearrangement joins TRBV18 to TRBJ1-2; D gene uncertain. V shed 0 bases and J shed 1 base, with 9 bases lying between them. This CDR3 contains 15 residues. Germline V CDR1 and CDR2: KGHSH, LQKENI. CDR3: CASSPPHGYNYGYTF. CDR3 coding DNA: TGTGCCAGCTCACCACCGCACGGTTATAACTATGGCTACACCTTC.

This chain joins TRBV6-2 or TRBV6-3 and TRBJ1-2; D is perhaps TRBD1 (5 bases). CDR3 size: 14 residues. Germline loops: CDR1 MNHEY, CDR2 SVGEGT. The ends were cut back, 3 bases at V and 5 bases at J, with 13 bases in the middle. The CDR3 loop is CASSYPGPGYGYTF. The CDR3 DNA follows: TGTGCCAGCAGTTATCCAGGGCCGGGTTATGGCTACACCTTC.

The chain is built from TRBV3-1 and TRBJ2-7; no clear D. The CDR3 contains 15 residues. V was clipped by 1 base and J by 3 bases, with 13 bases between them. The germline CDR1 and CDR2 sequences are LGHDT and YNNKEL (reference sequence). In DNA form, the CDR3 reads TGTGCCAGCAGCCAAGTTCTGGGTTATTTCTACGAGCAGTACTTC. Translating gives CASSQVLGYFYEQYF.

The chain recombines TRBV3-1 with TRBJ2-7; possible D gene TRBD2, 6 bases. Germline lookup yields CDR1 LGHDT and CDR2 YNNKEL (reference sequence). V gave up 4 bases and J gave up 3 bases, with 16 bases separating them. The CDR3 totals 15 residues. CDR3 residues: CASSRNRRRDYEQYF. DNA of the CDR3: TGTGCCAGCAGCCGAAACCGACGGAGGGACTACGAGCAGTACTTC.

This clonotype was seen a handful of times. The chain links TRBV20-1 to TRBJ2-1; 9 nucleotides align to TRBD2. V dropped 3 bases and J dropped 2; count of bases not matched to a gene: 11. This CDR3 comprises 17 residues. Germline V lookup: CDR1 DFQATT, CDR2 SNEGSKA (reference sequence). In DNA form, the CDR3 reads TGCAGTGCTAGTAGGGGCGGGGGGGCTCTGACCTACAATGAGCAGTTCTTC. Its protein is CSASRGGGALTYNEQFF.

This clonotype was recorded many times. The gene calls are TRBV15 and TRBJ2-1; 11 bases agree with TRBD2. V shed 3 bases and J 10 bases; nucleotides not matched to a gene: 8. The CDR3 sequence is 15 residues long. Per the germline V gene, CDR1 is LNHNV and CDR2 is YYDKDF (reference sequence). This chain's CDR3 is CATSREGLAVGEQFF. Written as DNA, the CDR3 is TGTGCCACCAGCAGGGAGGGACTAGCGGTCGGGGAGCAGTTCTTC.

J is TRBJ2-1 and V is TRBV4-1; 10 bases are shared with TRBD1. V lost 4 bases, J lost 3 bases, and 9 bases stayed unmatched. CDR3 length: 17 residues. The germline V gene encodes CDR1 MGHRA and CDR2 YSYEKL. In DNA form, the CDR3 reads TGCGCCAGCAGCCGAGCCGGGACAGGGGACTACTACAATGAGCAGTTCTTC. Encoded protein: CASSRAGTGDYYNEQFF.

This clonotype appeared a few times. V and J are TRBV20-1 and TRBJ1-1; D remains ambiguous. V shed 4 bases and J shed 1 base, with 7 bases lying between them. In germline, CDR1 is DFQATT, CDR2 SNEGSKA (reference sequence). The CDR3 covers 12 residues. The CDR3 region has the DNA TGCAGTGCTAAGGATCAGAACACTGAAGCTTTCTTT. Translated, it gives CSAKDQNTEAFF.

At least ten counts were recorded for this clonotype. This rearrangement joins TRBV29-1 to TRBJ2-2; 7 bases are a match to TRBD1. V was pared by 5 bases and J by 5 bases, with 11 bases of the junction left unmatched. CDR3 length equals 15 residues. CDR1 is SQVTM and CDR2 is ANQGSEA in the germline V gene. Written as DNA, the CDR3 is TGCAGCGTTCCCGGGACAGCGTGGGGGACCGGGGAGCTGTTTTTT. This encodes CSVPGTAWGTGELFF.

This clonotype came up many times. The J gene is TRBJ2-3, the V gene TRBV7-9; 11 nucleotides align to TRBD2. The CDR3 loop spans 15 amino acids. Germline V gives CDR1 SEHNR, CDR2 FQNEAQ (reference sequence). With V trimmed by 2 bases and J by 5 bases, 3 bases remained unmatched. The CDR3 here is CASSLIAGGRDTQYF. The CDR3, as DNA: TGTGCCAGCAGCTTAATAGCGGGGGGGCGAGATACGCAGTATTTT.

The chain couples TRBV12-3 or TRBV12-4 to TRBJ2-6; 8 bases align to TRBD1. The trim removed 5 bases at V and 1 base at J, leaving 10 bases unmatched. This CDR3 comprises 18 residues. This CDR3 is CASSPSGGAVSGANVLTF. The CDR3, as DNA: TGTGCCAGCAGTCCCTCAGGGGGCGCGGTTTCTGGGGCCAACGTCCTGACTTTC.

This chain joins TRBV28 and TRBJ1-1; D is possibly TRBD1 (5 bases). V gave up 4 bases and J gave up 7 bases, with 13 bases separating them. The CDR3 consists of 13 residues. The germline V gene has CDR1 MDHEN and CDR2 SYDVKM. In DNA, the CDR3 is TGTGCCAGCAGTTACCCCGGGGGGGGTGAAGCTTTCTTT. This gives the protein CASSYPGGGEAFF.

This clonotype was found many times. The CDR3 sequence: CASSPLTGTGNTIYF. The DNA of the CDR3 is TGTGCCAGCAGCCCTTTGACAGGGACTGGAAACACCATATATTTT. The chain combines TRBV3-1 with TRBJ1-3; 7 bases are a match to TRBD1. The V gene end was trimmed by 4 bases and the J gene end by 2 bases; junction bases not matched to a gene: 5. The CDR3 is 15 residues long. CDR1 is LGHDT, CDR2 YNNKEL, per germline (reference sequence).

This clonotype was seen repeatedly, ten times or more. The chain's CDR3 is CASSQGSGTYNEQFF. CDR3 coding DNA: TGCGCCAGCAGCCAAGGTAGCGGGACCTACAATGAGCAGTTCTTC. The chain carries TRBV4-1 and TRBJ2-1, with 8 bases lining up with TRBD2. The CDR3 covers 15 residues. Germline lookup yields CDR1 MGHRA and CDR2 YSYEKL. J gave up 2 bases and V 1 base, and 1 base lay outside the gene matches.

The CDR3 here is CASSSEERTTNEKLFF. The CDR3 DNA follows: TGTGCCAGCAGTTCTGAGGAGCGGACAACTAATGAAAAACTGTTTTTT. The chain has TRBV25-1 and TRBJ1-4; the D is unclear. Trimming removed 5 bases at V and 0 bases at J, with 13 bases between. CDR1 is MGHDK and CDR2 is SYGVNS in the germline V gene. The CDR3 loop spans 16 amino acids.

The table lists this clonotype with many counts. V and J are TRBV6-1 and TRBJ1-1; tentative D call: TRBD1 (6 bases). The CDR3 consists of 16 residues. The germline gives CDR1 MNHNS, CDR2 SASEGT. V was cut by 5 bases and J by 4 bases, with 20 bases left in between. The CDR3 nucleotides are TGTGCCAGCAGTAGATCCGGGGGCACCACACTCACTGAAGCTTTCTTT. Amino acids: CASSRSGGTTLTEAFF.

This clonotype was seen many times. This chain connects TRBV7-8 to TRBJ1-4; no clear D gene. Germline-derived CDR1 and CDR2 are SGHVS and FQNEAQ. The CDR3 spans 17 residues. The ends were cut back, 1 base at V and 6 bases at J, with 18 bases in the middle. CDR3 DNA sequence: TGTGCCAGCAGCTTAGGGGCCACCATAGTAGCGGATGAAAAACTGTTTTTT. The encoded protein is CASSLGATIVADEKLFF.

This clonotype was observed at least ten times. V gene TRBV19 combines with J gene TRBJ1-2, with 7 bases matching TRBD1. Trimming at V came to 7 bases and at J to 3 bases, leaving 5 bases not matched to a gene. Germline V gives CDR1 LNHDA, CDR2 SQIVND (reference sequence). The CDR3 consists of 13 residues. Here the CDR3 reads CASNFDRDYGYTF. The CDR3 DNA follows: TGTGCCAGTAACTTTGACAGGGACTATGGCTACACCTTC.

The rearrangement joins TRBV7-9 to TRBJ1-4; weak D call: TRBD1 (6 bases). Germline loops: CDR1 SEHNR, CDR2 FQNEAQ (reference sequence). The CDR3 is 17 amino acids. The V end was cut by 2 bases, the J end by 3 bases, with 16 bases between. CDR3 in DNA: TGTGCCAGCAGCTTACCGGGGGCGAGTGGTGCTAATGAAAAACTGTTTTTT. Protein: CASSLPGASGANEKLFF.

The sample holds a few counts of this clonotype. The chain has TRBV5-1 and TRBJ1-1; D unclear. With 2 bases removed from V and 4 bases from J, the gap between germline ends came to 9 bases. The CDR3 totals 13 residues. The germline gives CDR1 SGHRS, CDR2 YFSETQ. CDR3 region: CASSFLGATEAFF. The CDR3 nucleotides read TGCGCCAGCAGCTTTCTGGGCGCCACTGAAGCTTTCTTT.

This clonotype has just a few counts. The chain recombines TRBV29-1 with TRBJ2-1; either TRBD1 or TRBD2 may supply D (5 bases each). Germline V lookup: CDR1 SQVTM, CDR2 ANQGSEA. The length of the CDR3 is 15 residues. The V gene lost 3 bases and the J gene lost 0 bases, with 12 bases spanning the gap. The CDR3 protein is CSVEFSGRSYNEQFF. DNA for the CDR3: TGCAGCGTTGAGTTCTCGGGGCGCTCCTACAATGAGCAGTTCTTC.

This clonotype was picked up a small number of times. The chain recombines TRBV6-4 with TRBJ2-7; 12 bases map to TRBD2. Germline assignment: CDR1 MRHNA and CDR2 SNTAGT. CDR3 size: 15 residues. J lost 3 bases, V lost 2 bases, and 2 bases had no gene match. The CDR3 is CASSDKTSGSYEQYF. The CDR3 region has the DNA TGTGCCAGCAGTGACAAGACTAGCGGGAGCTACGAGCAGTACTTC.